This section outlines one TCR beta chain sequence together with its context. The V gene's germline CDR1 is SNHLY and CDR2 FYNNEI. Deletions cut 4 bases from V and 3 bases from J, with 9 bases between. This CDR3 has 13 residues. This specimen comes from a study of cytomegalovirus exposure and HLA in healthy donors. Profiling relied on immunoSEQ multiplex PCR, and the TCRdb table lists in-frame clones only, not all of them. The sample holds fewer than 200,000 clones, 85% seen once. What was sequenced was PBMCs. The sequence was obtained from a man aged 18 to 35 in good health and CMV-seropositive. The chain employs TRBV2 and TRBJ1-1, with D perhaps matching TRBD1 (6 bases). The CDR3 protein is CASSVYRDTEAFF. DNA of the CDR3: TGTGCCAGCAGTGTATACAGGGACACTGAAGCTTTCTTT.